These 8 T cell receptor beta chains came from one sample sequenced in a study of OX40 agonist ivuxolimab in advanced cancers. Repertoires were generated with immunoSEQ multiplex PCR, while TCRdb's copy carries only in-frame clones and drops some. The sample lists tens of thousands of clones; roughly 94% were seen once. The sequences come from CD4+ or CD8+ T cells sorted from blood, collected in a trial of the OX40 agonist ivuxolimab. These receptors were obtained from an adult with an advanced solid tumor such as melanoma, head and neck, liver or kidney cancer.

The CDR3 is CASSPGSDTQYF. The CDR3 nucleotides read TGCGCCAGCAGCCCTGGTAGCGATACGCAGTATTTT. V gene TRBV4-1 combines with J gene TRBJ2-3; no clear D gene. Trimming cost V 4 bases and J 6 bases, with 8 bases left between them. In germline, CDR1 is MGHRA, CDR2 YSYEKL. The CDR3 is made up of 12 amino acids.

Only one count was recorded for this clone. The chain couples TRBV5-6 to TRBJ2-5, with 10 bases identical to TRBD2. Germline V gene lookup returns CDR1 SGHDT and CDR2 YYEEEE. The CDR3 loop spans 18 amino acids. The junction had 12 bases not matched to a gene; V was cut back by 4 bases and J by 0 bases. The CDR3 region is CASSPLSGGALYQETQYF. The CDR3 nucleotides read TGTGCCAGCAGCCCACTAAGCGGGGGGGCCTTGTACCAAGAGACCCAGTACTTC.

This chain joins TRBV6-1 and TRBJ2-7; possibly TRBD1 for D (5 bases). Germline lookup yields CDR1 MNHNS and CDR2 SASEGT. The CDR3 is made up of 15 amino acids. V was pared by 4 bases and J by 1 base, with 14 bases between. DNA of the CDR3: TGTGCCAGCAGTGCTCCCGTTAGGGGATCCTACGAGCAGTACTTC. This sequence encodes CASSAPVRGSYEQYF.

The chain is built from TRBV28 and TRBJ1-2; unclear D gene. Trimming left V 6 bases short and J 7 bases short, with 9 bases between. This CDR3 has 11 residues. The germline gives CDR1 MDHEN, CDR2 SYDVKM. CDR3 nucleotide sequence: TGTGCCAGCAGAAGCGCAACTGGCTACACCTTC. Protein product: CASRSATGYTF.

This sequence joins TRBV4-1 and TRBJ1-2; maybe TRBD1 (5 bases). CDR1 and CDR2 (germline): MGHRA, YSYEKL. The V and J ends lost 0 bases and 0 bases respectively, with 8 bases between them. The CDR3 totals 15 residues. This chain's CDR3 is CASSQERGTNYGYTF. Written as DNA, the CDR3 is TGCGCCAGCAGCCAAGAAAGGGGCACTAACTATGGCTACACCTTC.

The chain joins TRBV28 to TRBJ2-7; D gene uncertain. Germline V gene data show CDR1 as MDHEN and CDR2 as SYDVKM. This CDR3 is 11 amino acids long. V was shortened by 5 bases and J by 4 bases, with 6 bases between the two germline ends. The CDR3, as DNA: TGTGCCAGCAGTAGGAGTTACGAGCAGTACTTC. Its protein is CASSRSYEQYF.

The CDR3 spells CASSLREIGEKLFF. The CDR3 DNA follows: TGCGCCAGCAGCTTACGTGAGATTGGTGAAAAACTGTTTTTT. The chain uses TRBV4-1 and TRBJ1-4, with D hard to call. Per the germline V gene, CDR1 is MGHRA and CDR2 is YSYEKL. The CDR3 spans 14 residues. Trimming shortened V by 5 bases and J by 7 bases, and 14 bases separated the two germline ends.

The gene calls are TRBV7-6 and TRBJ2-1; possible D gene TRBD1, 6 bases. The CDR3 covers 13 residues. Per the germline V gene, CDR1 is SGHVS and CDR2 is FNYEAQ. V lost 2 bases to trimming and J lost 10 bases, with 12 bases between them. The CDR3 DNA reads TGTGCCAGCAGCTTACTACAGGGTCTAGAGCAGTTCTTC. It specifies CASSLLQGLEQFF.